This is a list of T cell receptor beta chains from one sample in a study of T cell responses to AZD1222 COVID-19 vaccine. The assay was immunoSEQ multiplex PCR, and TCRdb's table has in-frame clones only and misses some. The sample consists of around 80,000 clones, over 75% of them appearing once. This material consisted of peripheral blood, taken 28 days after the second AZD1222 dose. All receptors come from an adult who received the AZD1222 COVID-19 vaccine. CDR3s include the opening cysteine and the closing phenylalanine or tryptophan. The D gene is left open where the match is weak. Clone size is not always given. Where it is, it says once, few, many or a class for expanded clones.

size | J | D | V | DNA | CDR3
. | TRBJ1-2 | . | TRBV18 | TGTGCCAGCTCACCCGACGCGGGATGGGGGGCATATGGCTACACCTTC | CASSPDAGWGAYGYTF
once | TRBJ2-7 | . | TRBV29-1 | TGCAGCGTCCGGACCGACTTTAGCTCCTACGAGCAGTACTTC | CSVRTDFSSYEQYF
. | TRBJ2-5 | . | TRBV28 | TGTGCCAGCAGTTTGGGGTCGCGGCAAGAGACCCAGTACTTC | CASSLGSRQETQYF
. | TRBJ1-1 | TRBD1 | TRBV28 | TGTGCCAGCAGTTTCAGGGGGGTTTTCACTGAAGCTTTCTTT | CASSFRGVFTEAFF
. | TRBJ2-3 | TRBD2 | TRBV5-4 | TGTGCCAGCAGCCCCCTAGGGCCCGCGGGGGAGGTAGATACGCAGTATTTT | CASSPLGPAGEVDTQYF
few | TRBJ1-1 | . | TRBV30 | TGTGCCTGGAGTGTAGGTGCAGGGGTCACTGAAGCTTTCTTT | CAWSVGAGVTEAFF
. | TRBJ2-3 | . | TRBV9 | TGTGCCAGCAGCCCACGGAATCTAGCGTGGGATACGCAGTATTTT | CASSPRNLAWDTQYF
. | TRBJ2-5 | . | TRBV5-1 | TGCGCCAGCAGCTTGGGGACTCAAATCCGGGAGACCCAGTACTTC | CASSLGTQIRETQYF
. | TRBJ1-2 | TRBD1 | TRBV7-9 | TGTGCCAGCAGCTTCGTCAGAGGGACAGGGTCGGCTAACTATGGCTACACCTTC | CASSFVRGTGSANYGYTF
. | TRBJ2-2 | TRBD2 | TRBV2 | TGTGCCAGCAAAGAAGCGGGGGGGCCCGGGGAGCTGTTTTTT | CASKEAGGPGELFF
. | TRBJ2-7 | TRBD1 | TRBV5-6 | TGTGCCAGCAGCTTGGGCACAGGGGTATACGAGCAGTACTTC | CASSLGTGVYEQYF
. | TRBJ2-3 | . | TRBV18 | TGTGCCAGCTCACCCGACATTCATACGCAGTATTTT | CASSPDIHTQYF
medium-sized | TRBJ1-2 | . | TRBV19 | TGTGCCAGTAGTAATACAGGGACTAACTATGGCTACACCTTC | CASSNTGTNYGYTF
. | TRBJ2-7 | TRBD2 | TRBV7-6 | TGTGCCAGCAGCCCCGGGAGGGGAGGCCGCGAGCAGTACTTC | CASSPGRGGREQYF
. | TRBJ2-3 | TRBD2 | TRBV4-1 | TGCGCCAGCAGCCAAGACCCGCAGGCCAGCGGGGTCATCTCAGATACGCAGTATTTT | CASSQDPQASGVISDTQYF
. | TRBJ1-4 | . | TRBV7-9 | TGTGCCAGCAGCTTAGGGGACGTAAATGAAAAACTGTTTTTT | CASSLGDVNEKLFF
. | TRBJ2-3 | . | TRBV11-2 | TGTGCCAGCAGCCGGGGGACAGATACGCAGTATTTT | CASSRGTDTQYF
. | TRBJ2-3 | . | TRBV6-1 | TGTGCCAGCAGTGAAGGCGGCTTTTGGACAGATACGCAGTATTTT | CASSEGGFWTDTQYF
. | TRBJ1-5 | TRBD1 | TRBV27 | TGTGCCAGTCGGGGGACCACAGGGGCGCAGAATCAGCCCCAGCATTTT | CASRGTTGAQNQPQHF
once | TRBJ1-2 | . | TRBV3-1/TRBV3-2 | TGTGCCAGCAGCCAAGACTTTACGGGGGCGCGGGGCTACACCTTC | CASSQDFTGARGYTF
. | TRBJ2-5 | TRBD2 | TRBV11-2 | TGTGCCAGCAGCTTAATTCGGGAGGCGGGGGGGCGTGAGACCCAGTACTTC | CASSLIREAGGRETQYF
. | TRBJ1-1 | . | TRBV19 | TGTGCCAGTACCCAAGGGGCGGGGGGCACTGAAGCTTTCTTT | CASTQGAGGTEAFF
once | TRBJ1-6 | . | TRBV19 | TGTGCCAGTAGAGTCCTTGGGAGCTCCTATAATTCACCCCTCCACTTT | CASRVLGSSYNSPLHF
. | TRBJ1-4 | TRBD1 | TRBV27 | TGTGCCAGCAGTTTAGGCAGGGGGGGTGAAAAACTGTTTTTT | CASSLGRGGEKLFF
. | TRBJ1-4 | . | TRBV7-2 | TGTGCCAGCACTCCGGGTAGAGCTAATGAAAAACTGTTTTTT | CASTPGRANEKLFF
once | TRBJ2-3 | . | TRBV18 | TGTGCCAGCTCACCTGTAGGGAGAACAGATACGCAGTATTTT | CASSPVGRTDTQYF
. | TRBJ2-7 | . | TRBV6-5 | TGTGCCAGCAGTTACTCGTTATTGACGGGGAACTACGAGCAGTACTTC | CASSYSLLTGNYEQYF
. | TRBJ2-3 | . | TRBV11-3 | TGTGCCAGCAGCCTAGCACCCTCGACAGCAGATACGCAGTATTTT | CASSLAPSTADTQYF
. | TRBJ2-1 | . | TRBV24-1 | TGTGCCACCAGTCTCCGGGAAGTGTACAATGAGCAGTTCTTC | CATSLREVYNEQFF
. | TRBJ1-1 | TRBD1 | TRBV9 | TGTGCCAGCAGCGTATCCCCCGGACAGGGGGACACTGAAGCTTTCTTT | CASSVSPGQGDTEAFF
. | TRBJ2-3 | . | TRBV15 | TGTGCCACCAGCAGTAGGACGCCTACTAGCACAGATACGCAGTATTTT | CATSSRTPTSTDTQYF
once | TRBJ1-6 | . | TRBV24-1 | TGTGCCACCAAGAGCTCCTATAATTCACCCCTCCACTTT | CATKSSYNSPLHF
. | TRBJ1-1 | TRBD1 | TRBV5-6 | TGTGCCAGCAGCAGACAGGGAATTATGAACACTGAAGCTTTCTTT | CASSRQGIMNTEAFF
. | TRBJ1-4 | . | TRBV5-1 | TGCGCCAGCAGCTTGGGTCTGGGTAGTGGTAATGAAAAACTGTTTTTT | CASSLGLGSGNEKLFF
. | TRBJ2-1 | TRBD2 | TRBV7-2 | TGTGCCAGCAGCTTAGGCAAGCGGGGGGGCAACGATGAGCAGTTCTTC | CASSLGKRGGNDEQFF
. | TRBJ1-1 | . | TRBV2 | TGTGCCAGCAGGGAAACAGGGAGCCCGAACACTGAAGCTTTCTTT | CASRETGSPNTEAFF
. | TRBJ2-7 | TRBD2 | TRBV20-1 | TGCAGTGGTGTGCGGGGGTACGAGCAGTACTTC | CSGVRGYEQYF
. | TRBJ2-2 | . | TRBV25-1 | TGTGCCAGCAGTGTAGGAGGAAACACCGGGGAGCTGTTTTTT | CASSVGGNTGELFF
. | TRBJ1-2 | . | TRBV13 | TGTGCCAGCAGCCCGTATACTAACTATGGCTACACCTTC | CASSPYTNYGYTF
. | TRBJ2-7 | TRBD1 | TRBV19 | TGTGCCAGTAGTAGATCACAGGGGGCGGCCTACGAGCAGTACTTC | CASSRSQGAAYEQYF
. | TRBJ2-1 | TRBD2 | TRBV4-2 | TGTGCCAGCAGCCAAGATCGAGGACTAGACATCAATGAGCAGTTCTTC | CASSQDRGLDINEQFF
. | TRBJ1-3 | . | TRBV30 | TGTGCCTGGCGCAACGTAGGAAACACCATATATTTT | CAWRNVGNTIYF
. | TRBJ2-7 | . | TRBV11-2 | TGTGCCAGCAGCTTAAACAGGGTAGAAAGGGAGCAGTACTTC | CASSLNRVEREQYF
. | TRBJ1-5 | . | TRBV20-1 | TGCAGTGCTAGTAAGATGGTAGGGAGGGGTAGGGATGGGCCCCAGCATTTT | CSASKMVGRGRDGPQHF
. | TRBJ1-1 | . | TRBV18 | TGTGCCAGCTCACCCACTATTTACAGGGAGCCTGGTGACACTGAAGCTTTCTTT | CASSPTIYREPGDTEAFF
. | TRBJ2-7 | TRBD2 | TRBV7-2 | TGTGCCAGCAGCTCGCAGACTAGCGGGGGGGTCTACGAGCAGTACTTC | CASSSQTSGGVYEQYF
. | TRBJ1-2 | . | TRBV28 | TGTGCCAGCAGGAAAGGGGCTGTGAGCTACACCTTC | CASRKGAVSYTF
. | TRBJ2-3 | TRBD2 | TRBV15 | TGTGCCACCAGCAGGCGAGCGGGGGCCAATAACATAAATACGCAGTATTTT | CATSRRAGANNINTQYF
. | TRBJ1-2 | . | TRBV3-1/TRBV3-2 | TGTGCCAGCAGCCCTTCTGGATTGGGGGCTAACTATGGCTACACCTTC | CASSPSGLGANYGYTF
. | TRBJ1-2 | . | TRBV21-1 | TGTGCCAGCAGCAAAGCCTCCGGGACAACTTATGGCTACACCTTC | CASSKASGTTYGYTF
. | TRBJ2-3 | TRBD2 | TRBV3-1/TRBV3-2 | TGTGCCAGCAGCCCTACGTGGACTAGCGGGGGGGCAGATACGCAGTATTTT | CASSPTWTSGGADTQYF
. | TRBJ1-2 | . | TRBV7-2 | TGTGCCAGCAGCTTAGTAATTGGCTACACCTTC | CASSLVIGYTF
. | TRBJ1-5 | . | TRBV19 | TGTGCCAGTAGCGATAGCGGGATTCCCAATCAGCCCCAGCATTTT | CASSDSGIPNQPQHF